Described below is a single T cell receptor (beta chain) sequence and its context. Its antigen is undetermined. Clones were sequenced by immunoSEQ multiplex PCR, and TCRdb holds only the in-frame ones, with some missing. The table has some 69,000 clones, around 90% seen once. These data originate in a study of OX40 agonist ivuxolimab in advanced cancers. Study at large: Partial responses were seen in three patients, one with hepatocellular carcinoma and two with cutaneous melanoma.

The CDR3 extends over 18 amino acids. The junction had 11 bases not matched to a gene; V was cut back by 4 bases and J by 1 base. CDR1 and CDR2 (germline): ENHRY, SYGVKD. Findings and caveats of the study: Clonal expansion from baseline to week 6 occurred in both CD4+ and CD8+ T cells. Among patients with partial responses at 0.1-3.0 mg/kg, clonal expansion was among the lowest. It was not determined which antigens were specifically recognized by the peripheral T cells that had undergone clonal expansion.

The chain joins TRBV10-3 to TRBJ2-2; TRBD1 aligns across 8 bases. The receptor's source is an adult with an advanced solid tumor such as melanoma, head and neck, liver or kidney cancer. Here the sequenced sample was CD4+ or CD8+ T cells sorted from blood, taken in a trial of the OX40 agonist ivuxolimab. The CDR3 DNA follows: TGTGCCATCAGTGCCGCCGCGAGACAGGGGCTGAACACCGGGGAGCTGTTTTTT. It specifies CAISAAARQGLNTGELFF.